The next 5 T cell receptor beta chains were all read from a single sample in a study of vaccination and CD4 T cells after COVID-19. The Oncomine TCR Beta short-read assay sequenced DNA from cultured CD4+ T cells. TCRdb reprocessed the PCR reads via MiXCR and lists one record per CDR3 protein. The table shows about 4,600 distinct CDR3 sequences, with about 30% occurring only once. As to treatment: approximately 9-day PBMC culture with coronavirus spike peptide pools or control peptides (ViraFEST assay). Antigens of these TCRs are unknown. Specimen: CD4+ T cells from blood, cultured in vitro. These receptors were taken from a human donor who had recovered from COVID-19.

This sequence joins TRBV7-3 and TRBJ2-1; 9 nucleotides line up with TRBD2. The CDR3 runs to 16 residues. Germline CDR1 is SGHTA and CDR2 is FQGTGA. Germline trimming cut 4 bases from V and 4 bases from J; bases unmatched to any gene: 8. Here the CDR3 reads CASSSLAGYPYNEQFF. The CDR3 DNA reads TGTGCCAGCAGCTCTCTAGCGGGATACCCATACAATGAGCAGTTCTTC.

The chain recombines TRBV6-1 with TRBJ1-2; D unclear. Germline V gene lookup returns CDR1 MNHNS and CDR2 SASEGT. The CDR3 has 13 amino acids. Trimming removed 2 bases at V and 7 bases at J, with 11 bases between. The CDR3 loop reads CASSEKFQSGYTF. CDR3 sequence (DNA): TGTGCCAGCAGTGAAAAGTTTCAGTCTGGCTACACCTTC.

This chain uses TRBV20-1 with TRBJ2-3, with 14 bases aligning to TRBD2. J gave up 0 bases and V 4 bases, and 3 bases lay outside the gene matches. The CDR3 extends over 16 amino acids. The V gene's germline CDR1 is DFQATT and CDR2 SNEGSKA (reference sequence). The CDR3 reads CSAMGLAGVSTDTQYF. CDR3 DNA sequence: TGCAGTGCTATGGGACTAGCGGGGGTCAGCACAGATACGCAGTATTTT.

V gene TRBV6-1 combines with J gene TRBJ1-5, with 8 bases matching TRBD1. The ends lost 5 bases at V and 6 bases at J; junction bases unmatched: 6. CDR3 length equals 14 residues. The germline V gene has CDR1 MNHNS and CDR2 SASEGT. The CDR3: CASSRTTGVQPQHF. The CDR3 bases are TGTGCCAGCAGTCGAACGACAGGGGTTCAGCCCCAGCATTTT.

This clonotype was seen a handful of times. The chain has TRBV20-1 and TRBJ2-7; no clear D gene. V was trimmed by 3 bases and J by 0 bases, leaving 15 bases between them. Germline lookup yields CDR1 DFQATT and CDR2 SNEGSKA (reference sequence). This CDR3 contains 15 residues. CDR3 amino acids: CSASISGTRSYEQYF. The CDR3 nucleotides are TGCAGTGCTAGTATCTCCGGCACTCGCTCCTACGAGCAGTACTTC.